This T cell receptor beta chain was found in a study of tumor-infiltrating lymphocytes in primary liver carcinoma. Across the study: Sample counts of productive TCRbeta reads spanned roughly 3.65 to 8 million; these counts were similar across tissue types.

From approximately 450 ng total RNA, TCR beta cDNA was generated with a primer in the constant region. Investigators got TCR beta libraries out of three nested multiplex PCR rounds, done with slightly modified ARM-PCR. The two initial PCR rounds, about 9 cycles each, used TRBV1-TRBV30 forward and C-beta reverse primers. TCRdb ran MiXCR on the multiplex PCR reads and lists one entry per CDR3 protein. Found here are just over 300,000 distinct CDR3 sequences, roughly 60% of them singletons; the top ten hold 17%. Notes on this clonotype: Its antigen remains unknown. This may be a read error, as it is one base from a much larger clone.

Germline DNA was also extracted, with blood RNA taken from unsorted whole blood. The patients lived with chronic HBV infection and had not yet received any treatment. Findings and limits, study-wide: The 250 largest clones made up significantly more of tumor than blood repertoires (p = 0.039). Among the pair types, tumor region pairs showed more overlap than tumor-adjacent and tumor-blood pairs.

V lost 7 bases to trimming and J lost 5 bases; unmatched junction nucleotides: 10. The germline V gene encodes CDR1 MNHEY and CDR2 SVGAGI. The length of the CDR3 is 16 residues. Material for sequencing was peripheral blood. The clonotype originates from a woman under 40 with primary liver carcinoma and hepatitis B virus infection. V gene TRBV6-5 combines with J gene TRBJ2-2, with TRBD1 identical over 10 bases. The CDR3 reads CASTMAGTGVTGELFF. For the CDR3, the DNA is TGTGCCAGCACGATGGCCGGGACAGGGGTGACCGGGGAGCTGTTTTTT.